Shown below are 20 T cell receptor beta chains from a single sample sequenced in a study of Ad26.COV2.S vaccination and SARS-CoV-2 variants. Regarding treatment: around 19 received Ad26.COV2.S at low or high dose, single or two shots; several received placebo; per-sample allocation not given. Collection of samples fell on day 63 after the first vaccine or placebo injection. Profiling relied on immunoSEQ multiplex PCR, and the TCRdb table lists in-frame clones only, not all of them. The data contain around 400,000 clones, approximately 92% of them singletons. The specimen comprised peripheral blood, sampled in a trial of Ad26.COV2.S vaccine versus placebo. The receptors originated from a person aged 18-65 years who received the Ad26.COV2.S COVID-19 vaccine or a placebo.

This clone turned up a few times. The chain is built from TRBV4-1 and TRBJ2-7; D perhaps matches TRBD1 (6 bases). The CDR3 is made up of 16 amino acids. Germline CDR1 reads MGHRA; CDR2 reads YSYEKL. Trimming left V 2 bases short and J 4 bases short, with 18 bases between. The CDR3: CASSQQPGRTVYEQYF. The DNA for the CDR3 is TGCGCCAGCAGCCAACAACCGGGACGGACAGTTTACGAGCAGTACTTC.

The chain recombines TRBV3-1 (or the pseudogene TRBV3-2) with TRBJ2-7, with D perhaps TRBD2 (6 bases). The CDR3 is 16 residues long. Trimming removed 4 bases from V and 1 base from J, with 17 bases in between. The germline CDR1 and CDR2 sequences are LGHDT and YNNKEL (reference sequence). This CDR3 reads CASSPNPTGRSYEQYF. The DNA of the CDR3 is TGTGCCAGCAGCCCGAACCCCACCGGGAGATCCTACGAGCAGTACTTC.

This chain links TRBV9 with TRBJ2-1; TRBD2 agrees at 13 bases. The ends lost 0 bases at V and 6 bases at J; junction bases unmatched: 6. The germline gives CDR1 SGDLS, CDR2 YYNGEE. The CDR3 has 17 residues. The CDR3: CASSVEGLAGAGNEQFF. Here the CDR3 DNA reads TGTGCCAGCAGCGTAGAAGGACTAGCGGGAGCAGGCAATGAGCAGTTCTTC.

The rearrangement joins TRBV9 to TRBJ2-3; D possibly corresponds to TRBD1 (5 bases). CDR1 and CDR2 (germline): SGDLS, YYNGEE. The CDR3 is 13 residues long. V lost 3 bases and J 8 bases, leaving 13 bases between the germline ends. CDR3 DNA: TGTGCCAGCAGCGCCACGGACATTCTTACGCAGTATTTT. Amino acid sequence: CASSATDILTQYF.

The V gene is TRBV19, the J gene TRBJ2-1; 14 bases match TRBD2. This CDR3 region has 15 residues. Germline CDR1 reads LNHDA; CDR2 reads SQIVND (reference sequence). Germline trimming cut 3 bases from V and 7 bases from J; bases unmatched to any gene: 2. The CDR3 bases are TGTGCCAGTAGTATGACTAGCGGGAGGGGGAATGAGCAGTTCTTC. It is translated as CASSMTSGRGNEQFF.

This clone was picked up one time. This chain uses TRBV5-1 with TRBJ1-1, with D possibly TRBD1 on 5 matching bases. CDR3 length: 13 residues. Germline CDR1 is SGHRS and CDR2 is YFSETQ. Between the trimmed V and J ends, which lost 5 bases and 5 bases, there was a span of 13 bases. Here the CDR3 reads CASRGGPGTEAFF. Here the CDR3 DNA reads TGCGCCAGCAGGGGGGGACCTGGGACTGAAGCTTTCTTT.

The chain couples TRBV5-1 to TRBJ2-2; TRBD1 agrees at 9 bases. The CDR3 has 14 amino acids. J lost 6 bases, V lost 6 bases, and 6 bases had no gene match. In germline, CDR1 is SGHRS, CDR2 YFSETQ. CDR3 sequence reads: CASTRDRESGELFF. The CDR3 nucleotides read TGCGCCAGCACAAGGGACAGGGAGTCCGGGGAGCTGTTTTTT.

This clone appeared once. The chain is built from TRBV7-9 and TRBJ2-1; no firm D call. V shed 5 bases and J shed 5 bases, with 16 bases lying between them. There are 15 residues in the CDR3. Germline assignment: CDR1 SEHNR and CDR2 FQNEAQ (reference sequence). The CDR3 DNA reads as TGTGCCAGCAGCCCCACCTGGTCGTATAACAATGAGCAGTTCTTC. Residues: CASSPTWSYNNEQFF.

This chain connects TRBV5-1 to TRBJ2-1; tentative D call: TRBD2 (5 bases). Trimming cost V 4 bases and J 5 bases, with 16 bases left between them. The CDR3 sequence is 15 residues long. The germline V gene encodes CDR1 SGHRS and CDR2 YFSETQ. In DNA form, the CDR3 reads TGCGCCAGCAGCCTAAGTGCTCGGACTCACAATGAGCAGTTCTTC. Encoded protein: CASSLSARTHNEQFF. Together with reference TRBV5-1 and TRBJ2-1, the CDR3 gives the full variable domain: KAGVTQTPRYLIKTRGQQVTLSCSPISGHRSVSWYQQTPGQGLQFLFEYFSETQRNKGNFPGRFSGRQFSNSRSEMNVSTLELGDSALYLCASSLSARTHNEQFFGPGTRLTVL.

The chain employs TRBV7-2 and TRBJ2-3; D not certain. Germline CDR1 and CDR2: SGHTA and FQGNSA. The germline V and J ends were trimmed by 1 base and 4 bases, with 12 bases remaining between them. The length of the CDR3 is 15 residues. The CDR3 sequence is CASSLDPGLSDTQYF. The CDR3 bases are TGTGCCAGCAGCTTAGATCCGGGTCTTTCAGATACGCAGTATTTT.

The chain combines TRBV28 with TRBJ2-7, with D uncertain. Between the trimmed V and J ends, which lost 2 bases and 0 bases, there was a span of 11 bases. The CDR3 runs to 15 residues. The germline V gene has CDR1 MDHEN and CDR2 SYDVKM. For the CDR3, the DNA is TGTGCCAGCAGTTTAAAGGGATACTTCTCCTACGAGCAGTACTTC. Protein product: CASSLKGYFSYEQYF.

The chain uses TRBV7-9 and TRBJ2-3; D may be TRBD1 (6 bases). V lost 5 bases and J 0 bases, leaving 12 bases between the germline ends. CDR1 and CDR2 from the germline V gene are SEHNR and FQNEAQ (reference sequence). This CDR3 spans 15 amino acids. The CDR3 reads CASSHRDISTDTQYF. DNA for the CDR3: TGTGCCAGCAGCCACCGGGACATCAGCACAGATACGCAGTATTTT.

The chain has TRBV2 and TRBJ2-5, with 7 positions matching TRBD1. CDR1 and CDR2 (germline): SNHLY, FYNNEI. Trimming at V came to 6 bases and at J to 5 bases, leaving 12 bases not matched to a gene. This CDR3 has 15 amino acids. In nucleotides, the CDR3 is TGTGCCAGCAGGACACAGGGGTTGGCAAGTGAGACCCAGTACTTC. Protein sequence: CASRTQGLASETQYF.

As to this clone: The sample has other DNA sequences that encode this CDR3 too. The chain's CDR3 is CATSRENSPLHF. CDR3 DNA: TGTGCCACCAGCAGAGAGAATTCACCCCTCCACTTT. The chain uses TRBV15 and TRBJ1-6; D gene unclear. The CDR3 runs 12 residues. Trimming took 0 bases from V and 7 from J, leaving 1 base between them. Germline CDR1 is LNHNV and CDR2 is YYDKDF (reference sequence).

The rearrangement links TRBV28 to TRBJ1-3; D is undetermined. The V end was cut by 5 bases, the J end by 1 base, with 12 bases between. Germline V gene lookup returns CDR1 MDHEN and CDR2 SYDVKM. This CDR3 spans 15 amino acids. The CDR3, as DNA: TGTGCCAGCAGTAGGTGGGAATCGTCTGGAAACACCATATATTTT. Its translation: CASSRWESSGNTIYF.

The chain employs TRBV5-4 and TRBJ1-6, with D possibly being TRBD1 (6 bases). Germline CDR1 reads SGHNT; CDR2 reads YYREEE (reference sequence). CDR3 length: 13 residues. Trimming removed 5 bases at V and 7 bases at J, with 10 bases between. The chain's CDR3 is CASRGQVNSPLHF. CDR3 bases: TGTGCCAGCAGGGGACAAGTCAATTCACCCCTCCACTTT.

The genes are TRBV5-5 and TRBJ2-7, with 7 bases lining up with TRBD2. V lost 0 bases, J lost 3 bases, and 6 bases stayed unmatched. CDR3 length: 15 amino acids. Germline assignment: CDR1 SGHKS and CDR2 YYEKEE (reference sequence). Here the CDR3 DNA reads TGTGCCAGCAGCTTGGCGATAGCGGGTCTCTACGAGCAGTACTTC. This encodes CASSLAIAGLYEQYF.

V usage is TRBV12-3 or TRBV12-4 and J usage is TRBJ2-7; D ambiguous. V lost 1 base, J lost 1 base, and 5 bases lay in between. The CDR3 runs 13 residues. The CDR3 DNA sequence: TGTGCCAGCAGTTTAGAGGTTTCCTACGAGCAGTACTTC. This codes for CASSLEVSYEQYF.

The chain couples TRBV7-6 to TRBJ1-1; D uncertain. Trimming left V 1 base short and J 7 bases short, with 16 bases between. The CDR3 loop spans 15 amino acids. In germline, CDR1 is SGHVS, CDR2 FNYEAQ. CDR3 residues: CASSLGDHPSVEAFF. The CDR3 nucleotides read TGTGCCAGCAGCTTAGGTGACCACCCAAGCGTTGAAGCTTTCTTT. Full variable domain (rest looked up from reference TRBV7-6 and TRBJ1-1): GAGVSQSPRYKVTKRGQDVALRCDPISGHVSLYWYRQALGQGPEFLTYFNYEAQQDKSGLPNDRFSAERPEGSISTLTIQRTEQRDSAMYRCASSLGDHPSVEAFFGQGTRLTVV.

The rearrangement joins TRBV30 to TRBJ1-2; TRBD1 matches at 11 bases. V dropped 2 bases and J dropped 8; count of bases not matched to a gene: 10. In germline, CDR1 is GTSNPN, CDR2 SVGIG (reference sequence). The CDR3 spans 15 residues. The CDR3, as DNA: TGTGCCTGGAGTCCCGGGACAGGGGGATTCGAGGGCTACACCTTC. Translating gives CAWSPGTGGFEGYTF. The variable domain in full, completed from reference TRBV30 and TRBJ1-2, reads SQTIHQWPATLVQPVGSPLSLECTVEGTSNPNLYWYRQAAGRGLQLLFYSVGIGQISSEVPQNLSASRPQDRQFILSSKKLLLSDSGFYLCAWSPGTGGFEGYTFGSGTRLTVV.